Sequencing of this T cell receptor beta chain was carried out in a study of cytotoxic CD8 clonotypes in ibrutinib-treated CLL. At the level of the study: Overall, around 25 responses were partial and 2 complete; following median roughly 70 months, around 15 patients stayed remitted and some 12 progressed. The response samples were taken once patients had been treated for a median of roughly 12 months, range 6 to 36.

Study results and limitations: Clonality measured at baseline exceeded age-matched healthy donors, tracking circulating CD8+ T-cell counts.

CDR3 length equals 14 residues. V was trimmed by 6 bases and J by 1 base, leaving 12 bases between them. Germline CDR1 MNHNY, CDR2 SVGAGI (reference sequence). Of note for this clone: Its antigen remains unidentified.

Data came from immunoSEQ multiplex PCR; TCRdb stores just in-frame clones and leaves some out. The sample holds approximately 210,000 clones, around 72% seen once. The chain uses TRBV6-6 and TRBJ2-5; D ambiguous. This sample comprised PBMCs, obtained after 24 months of ibrutinib treatment. This TCR was recovered from a human donor with chronic lymphocytic leukemia. This chain's CDR3 is CASRGRVPQETQYF. The CDR3 coding sequence is TGTGCCAGCAGAGGTAGAGTGCCCCAAGAGACCCAGTACTTC.